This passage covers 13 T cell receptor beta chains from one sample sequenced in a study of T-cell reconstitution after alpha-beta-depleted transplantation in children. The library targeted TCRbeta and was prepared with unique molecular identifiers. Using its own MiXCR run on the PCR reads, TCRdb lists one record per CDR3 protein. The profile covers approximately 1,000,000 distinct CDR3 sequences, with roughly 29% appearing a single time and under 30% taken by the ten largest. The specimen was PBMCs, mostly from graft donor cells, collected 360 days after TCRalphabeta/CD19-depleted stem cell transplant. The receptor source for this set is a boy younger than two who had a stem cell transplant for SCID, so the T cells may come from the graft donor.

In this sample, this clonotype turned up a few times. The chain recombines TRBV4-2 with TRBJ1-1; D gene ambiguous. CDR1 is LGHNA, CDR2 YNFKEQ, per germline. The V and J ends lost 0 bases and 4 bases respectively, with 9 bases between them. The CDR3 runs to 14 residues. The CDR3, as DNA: TGTGCCAGCAGCCAAGATCCCCGGGGCACTGAAGCTTTCTTT. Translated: CASSQDPRGTEAFF.

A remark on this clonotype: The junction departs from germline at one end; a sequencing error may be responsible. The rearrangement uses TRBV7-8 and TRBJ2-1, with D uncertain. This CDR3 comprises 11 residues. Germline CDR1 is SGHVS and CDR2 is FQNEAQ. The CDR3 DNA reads TGTGGCAGCAGCCAGATCAATGAGCAGTTCTTC. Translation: CGSSQINEQFF. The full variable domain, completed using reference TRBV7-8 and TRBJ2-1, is GAGVSQSPRYKVAKRGQDVALRCDPISGHVSLFWYQQALGQGPEFLTYFQNEAQLDKSGLPSDRFFAERPEGSVSTLKIQRTQQEDSAVYLCGSSQINEQFFGPGTRLTVL.

CDR3 protein: CASSLAGTGGTYEQYF. The CDR3 coding sequence is TGCGCCAGCAGCTTGGCCGGCACGGGGGGAACCTACGAGCAGTACTTC. The V gene is TRBV5-1, the J gene TRBJ2-7, with 7 bases identical to TRBD2. The CDR3 sequence is 16 residues long. From germline, CDR1 is SGHRS and CDR2 YFSETQ. After removal of 0 bases from V and 2 bases from J, the junction contained 8 bases not matched to a gene.

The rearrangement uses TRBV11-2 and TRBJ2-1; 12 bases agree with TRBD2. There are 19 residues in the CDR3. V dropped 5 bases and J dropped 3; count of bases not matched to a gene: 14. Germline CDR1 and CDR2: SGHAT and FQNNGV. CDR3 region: CASSPGPLTSGGLYNEQFF. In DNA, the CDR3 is TGTGCCAGCAGCCCCGGCCCCCTGACTAGCGGGGGCCTCTACAATGAGCAGTTCTTC.

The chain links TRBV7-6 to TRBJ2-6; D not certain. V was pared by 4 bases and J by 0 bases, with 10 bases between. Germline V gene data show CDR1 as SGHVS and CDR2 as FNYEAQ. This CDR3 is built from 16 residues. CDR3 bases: TGTGCCAGCAGCTCGCCACGTATCTCTGGGGCCAACGTCCTGACTTTC. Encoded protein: CASSSPRISGANVLTF. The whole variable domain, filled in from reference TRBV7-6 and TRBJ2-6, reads GAGVSQSPRYKVTKRGQDVALRCDPISGHVSLYWYRQALGQGPEFLTYFNYEAQQDKSGLPNDRFSAERPEGSISTLTIQRTEQRDSAMYRCASSSPRISGANVLTFGAGSRLTVL.

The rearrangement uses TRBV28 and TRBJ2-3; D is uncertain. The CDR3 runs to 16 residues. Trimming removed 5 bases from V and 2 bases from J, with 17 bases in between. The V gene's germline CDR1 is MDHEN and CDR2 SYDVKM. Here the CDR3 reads CASSHSALASTDTQYF. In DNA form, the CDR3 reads TGTGCCAGCAGTCATTCGGCCTTGGCGTCCACAGATACGCAGTATTTT. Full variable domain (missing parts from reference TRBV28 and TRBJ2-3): DVKVTQSSRYLVKRTGEKVFLECVQDMDHENMFWYRQDPGLGLRLIYFSYDVKMKEKGDIPEGYSVSREKKERFSLILESASTNQTSMYLCASSHSALASTDTQYFGPGTRLTVL.

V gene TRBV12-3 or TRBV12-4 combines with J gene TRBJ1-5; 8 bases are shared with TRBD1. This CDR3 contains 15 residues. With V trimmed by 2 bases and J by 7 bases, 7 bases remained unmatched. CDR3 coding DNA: TGTGCCAGCAGTTTACACCTCGACAGGGGCCAGCCCCAGCATTTT. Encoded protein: CASSLHLDRGQPQHF.

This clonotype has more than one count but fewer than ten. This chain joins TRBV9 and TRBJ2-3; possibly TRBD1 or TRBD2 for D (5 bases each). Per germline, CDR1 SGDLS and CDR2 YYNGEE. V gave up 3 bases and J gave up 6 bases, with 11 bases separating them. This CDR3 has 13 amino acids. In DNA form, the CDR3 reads TGTGCCAGCAGCGGCACGGGACCCGATACGCAGTATTTT. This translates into CASSGTGPDTQYF.

CDR3 DNA sequence: TGCAGTGCCGACCTAGGGGGGAACGGGGAGCTGTTTTTT. This codes for CSADLGGNGELFF. This chain connects TRBV20-1 to TRBJ2-2; either TRBD1 or TRBD2 may fit D (6 bases each). Trimming cost V 6 bases and J 7 bases, with 15 bases left between them. The CDR3 length is 13 residues. Germline V CDR1 and CDR2: DFQATT, SNEGSKA (reference sequence).

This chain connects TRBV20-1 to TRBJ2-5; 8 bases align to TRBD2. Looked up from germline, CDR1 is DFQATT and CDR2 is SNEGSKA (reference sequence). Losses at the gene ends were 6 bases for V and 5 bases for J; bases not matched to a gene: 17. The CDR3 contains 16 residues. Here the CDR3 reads CSASPLAGGSVETQYF. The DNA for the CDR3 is TGCAGTGCATCTCCGCTGGCGGGGGGCTCGGTGGAGACCCAGTACTTC.

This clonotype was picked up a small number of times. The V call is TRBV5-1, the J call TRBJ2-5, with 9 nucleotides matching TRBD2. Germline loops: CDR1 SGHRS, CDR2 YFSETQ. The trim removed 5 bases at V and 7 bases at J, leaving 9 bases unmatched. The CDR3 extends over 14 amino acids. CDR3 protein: CASSSGGPTRTQYF. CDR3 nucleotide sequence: TGCGCCAGCAGTAGCGGGGGACCAACCCGGACCCAGTACTTC.

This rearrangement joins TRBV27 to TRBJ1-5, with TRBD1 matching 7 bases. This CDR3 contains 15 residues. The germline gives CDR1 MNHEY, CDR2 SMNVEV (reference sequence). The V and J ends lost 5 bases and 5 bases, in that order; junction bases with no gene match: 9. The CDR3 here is CASSPDRAIDQPQHF. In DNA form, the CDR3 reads TGTGCCAGCAGTCCTGACAGGGCCATTGATCAGCCCCAGCATTTT.

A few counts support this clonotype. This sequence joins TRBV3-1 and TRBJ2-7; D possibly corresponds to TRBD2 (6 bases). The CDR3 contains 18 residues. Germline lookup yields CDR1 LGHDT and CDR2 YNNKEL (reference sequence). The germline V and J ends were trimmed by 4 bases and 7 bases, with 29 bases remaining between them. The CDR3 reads CASSPDYFGLPLPGEQYF. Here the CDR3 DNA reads TGTGCCAGCAGCCCCGATTACTTCGGACTACCACTACCGGGAGAGCAGTACTTC.